The TCR beta chain described here comes from a study of cytomegalovirus exposure and HLA in healthy donors. Turning to the study itself: The approximately 130 validation repertoires matched the 500 to 750 first-cohort repertoires in platform, a later analysis reported. Study observations and caveats: Cytomegalovirus status was reportedly diagnosed by the classifier with high sensitivity and specificity. Cytomegalovirus-associated TCR beta chains were listed, numbering approximately 150.

Method: immunoSEQ multiplex PCR; TCRdb's copy keeps in-frame clones and lacks some. The sample carries some 150,000 clones, around nine tenths recorded once. The ends were cut back, 0 bases at V and 2 bases at J, with 8 bases in the middle. Germline V gene data show CDR1 as SGHNT and CDR2 as YYREEE (reference sequence). The CDR3 is 14 residues long. This clone was observed a single time. Its matching antigen is unknown. This CDR3 is also generated by other DNA sequences in the sample. This TCR derives from a young man in good health and CMV-seropositive. Specimen: PBMCs. V gene TRBV5-4 combines with J gene TRBJ1-2, with a possible D match to TRBD1 (6 bases). CDR3 protein: CASSLGQGNYGYTF. The DNA of the CDR3 is TGTGCCAGCAGCTTGGGGCAGGGGAACTATGGCTACACCTTC.